This T cell receptor (beta chain) was retrieved from a study of blood T cells in healthy people across ages. Study results and limitations: Per million T cells, TCR beta diversity dropped about linearly as age rose.

A second PCR, run for 7 to 11 cycles, used a sample-barcoded 5' primer plus a J-beta primer mix. TCRdb re-called the 5' RACE reads with MiXCR, one entry per CDR3 protein. The repertoire has 1.5 million to 2 million distinct CDR3 sequences, about 28% of them found once; the top ten carry roughly 8%. CDR3 length equals 13 residues. V was shortened by 3 bases and J by 2 bases, with 8 bases between the two germline ends. Germline V gene data show CDR1 as SGDLS and CDR2 as YYNGEE. This clonotype was seen only a few times. The antigen remains undetermined. The source of this sequence is a woman aged 25 to 39 in good health. This chain joins TRBV9 and TRBJ1-2; tentatively, D is TRBD1 (5 bases). The sequenced sample consisted of blood. The CDR3 nucleotides read TGTGCCAGCAGCGGCCGGGACAACTATGGCTACACCTTC. This translates into CASSGRDNYGYTF.